Below are 8 T cell receptor beta chains sequenced from a single sample in a study of CD8+ T cells in alopecia areata. cDNA reverse transcribed from extracted RNA served as the sequencing template. The repertoire was sequenced with immunoSEQ multiplex PCR; TCRdb's copy has only in-frame clones and lacks some. Among some 240,000 clones, 50% to 70% were seen once, and the ten largest hold over 0.4%. This material consisted of CD4+ T cells sorted from blood, taken at week 0. These receptors all stem from a human donor with alopecia areata.

As concerns this clone: Other DNA sequences from this sample encode an identical CDR3 as well. In nucleotides, the CDR3 is TGCAGCGTGGTGGGTAGGCTTAACACTGAAGCTTTCTTT. Protein sequence: CSVVGRLNTEAFF. The rearrangement uses TRBV29-1 and TRBJ1-1, with D unclear. The CDR3 length is 13 residues. CDR1 SQVTM and CDR2 ANQGSEA come from the germline V gene. Trimming left V 6 bases short and J 2 bases short, with 13 bases between.

V and J are TRBV6-6 and TRBJ1-5; D is perhaps TRBD1 (5 bases). V was trimmed by 9 bases and J by 4 bases, leaving 16 bases between them. CDR3 length equals 14 residues. In germline, CDR1 is MNHNY, CDR2 SVGAGI (reference sequence). The CDR3 DNA sequence: TGTGCCAGTCCCGGACACGGGAGTAATCAGCCCCAGCATTTT. Translated: CASPGHGSNQPQHF.

This clone was seen a few times. The V gene is TRBV5-7, the J gene TRBJ2-7; D unclear. TRBV5-7 is an ORF; its function is uncertain. CDR3 length equals 15 residues. The ends were cut back, 0 bases at V and 2 bases at J, with 12 bases in the middle. CDR3 residues: CASSLARASPYEQYF. CDR3 DNA: TGTGCCAGCAGCTTGGCTCGGGCCAGCCCCTACGAGCAGTACTTC.

For the CDR3, the DNA is TGTGCCTGGAGTGTCCTCGACAGAGCCTTAGAGACCCAGTACTTC. Protein sequence: CAWSVLDRALETQYF. The genes are TRBV30 and TRBJ2-5, with D maybe TRBD1 (5 bases). CDR1 and CDR2 from the germline V gene are GTSNPN and SVGIG (reference sequence). Trimming removed 0 bases at V and 4 bases at J, with 15 bases between. This CDR3 comprises 15 residues.

This clone was picked up a small number of times. The V call is TRBV2, the J call TRBJ2-7, with 12 bases that match TRBD2. V dropped 6 bases and J dropped 0; count of bases not matched to a gene: 3. The V gene's germline CDR1 is SNHLY and CDR2 FYNNEI. The CDR3 loop spans 15 amino acids. The DNA of the CDR3 is TGTGCCAGCAGACTAGCGGGGGGCAGCTCCTACGAGCAGTACTTC. Amino acid sequence: CASRLAGGSSYEQYF.

This clone has only a few counts. V usage is TRBV14 and J usage is TRBJ1-1; possibly TRBD1 for D (5 bases). V was shortened by 7 bases and J by 0 bases, with 12 bases between the two germline ends. This CDR3 is built from 14 residues. CDR1 and CDR2 from the germline V gene are SGHDN and FVKESK. DNA for the CDR3: TGTGCCAGCAAGGGGAAACTCATGAACACTGAAGCTTTCTTT. Amino acids: CASKGKLMNTEAFF.

The V call is TRBV5-1, the J call TRBJ2-7; D possibly corresponds to TRBD1 (5 bases). CDR3 length equals 15 residues. V dropped 4 bases and J dropped 2 bases, with 16 bases sitting between them. Germline values: CDR1 SGHRS, CDR2 YFSETQ. CDR3 protein: CASSLGTGPTYEQYF. In DNA form, the CDR3 reads TGCGCCAGCAGCCTCGGTACAGGACCGACCTACGAGCAGTACTTC.

This clone was found a few times. The chain links TRBV18 to TRBJ2-1, with TRBD2 matching over 12 bases. Losses at the gene ends were 3 bases for V and 3 bases for J; bases not matched to a gene: 3. This CDR3 comprises 16 residues. In germline, CDR1 is KGHSH, CDR2 LQKENI. The CDR3 loop is CASSPPTSGGYNEQFF. Here the CDR3 DNA reads TGTGCCAGCTCACCGCCGACTAGCGGGGGCTACAATGAGCAGTTCTTC.